This T cell receptor beta chain derives from a study of shared clonotypes between healthy human individuals. Terminally differentiated effector memory CD45RA+ cells were excluded by CCR7 positive selection of CD45RO-negative cells. Sequencing used immunoSEQ multiplex PCR; TCRdb keeps in-frame clones, though not all of them. Among about 2.2 million clones, about 92% were seen once, and the ten largest hold around 1.7%. The CDR3 has 14 residues. Germline lookup yields CDR1 LNHNV and CDR2 YYDKDF (reference sequence). The V and J ends lost 5 bases and 1 base respectively, with 12 bases between them. The clonotype was recovered from a man aged 18 to 29 in good health. Some clones in this sample may be carry-over from other donors' samples. The sequenced sample consisted of naive CD8+ T cells from PBMCs. V is TRBV15 and J is TRBJ2-7; tentatively, D is TRBD1 (6 bases). The CDR3 coding sequence is TGTGCCACCAGCGACAGGAGAATGTCCTACGAGCAGTACTTC. Its translation is CATSDRRMSYEQYF.